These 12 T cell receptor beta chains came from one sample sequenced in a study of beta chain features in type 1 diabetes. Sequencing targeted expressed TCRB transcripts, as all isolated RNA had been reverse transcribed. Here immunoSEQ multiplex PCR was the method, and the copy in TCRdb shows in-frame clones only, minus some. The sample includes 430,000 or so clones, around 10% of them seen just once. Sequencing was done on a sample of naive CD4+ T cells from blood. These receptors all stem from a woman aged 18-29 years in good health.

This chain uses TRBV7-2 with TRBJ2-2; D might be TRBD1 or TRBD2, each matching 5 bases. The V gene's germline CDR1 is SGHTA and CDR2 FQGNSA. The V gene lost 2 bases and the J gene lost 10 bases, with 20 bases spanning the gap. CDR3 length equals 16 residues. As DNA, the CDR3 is TGTGCCAGCAGCTTAAATCCTGAAAGGGGACGGAAGGAGCTGTTTTTT. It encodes CASSLNPERGRKELFF.

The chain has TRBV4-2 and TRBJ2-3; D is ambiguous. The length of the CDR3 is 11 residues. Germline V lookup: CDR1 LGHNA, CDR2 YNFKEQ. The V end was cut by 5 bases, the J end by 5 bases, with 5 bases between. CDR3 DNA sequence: TGTGCCAGCAGCGTCGTAGATACGCAGTATTTT. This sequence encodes CASSVVDTQYF.

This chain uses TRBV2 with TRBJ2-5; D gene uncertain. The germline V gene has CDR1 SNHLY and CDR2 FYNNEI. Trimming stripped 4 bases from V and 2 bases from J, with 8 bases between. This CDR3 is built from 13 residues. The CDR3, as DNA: TGTGCCAGCAGTGTGGGGTCTCAAGAGACCCAGTACTTC. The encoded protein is CASSVGSQETQYF.

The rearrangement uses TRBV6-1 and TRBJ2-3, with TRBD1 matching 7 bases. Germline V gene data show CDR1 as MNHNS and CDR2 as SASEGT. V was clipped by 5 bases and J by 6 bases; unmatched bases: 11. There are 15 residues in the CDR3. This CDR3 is CASSIGDRARDTQYF. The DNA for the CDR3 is TGTGCCAGCAGTATCGGGGACAGAGCCAGGGATACGCAGTATTTT.

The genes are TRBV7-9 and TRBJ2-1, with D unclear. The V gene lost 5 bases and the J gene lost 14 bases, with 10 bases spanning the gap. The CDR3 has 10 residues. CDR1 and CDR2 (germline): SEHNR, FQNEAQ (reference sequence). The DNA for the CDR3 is TGTGCCAGCAGCCCGCAGGCGGAGTTCTTC. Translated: CASSPQAEFF.

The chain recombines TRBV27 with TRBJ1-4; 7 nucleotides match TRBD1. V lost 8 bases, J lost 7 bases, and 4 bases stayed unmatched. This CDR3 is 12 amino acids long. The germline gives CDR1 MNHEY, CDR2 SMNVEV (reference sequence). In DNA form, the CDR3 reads TGTGCCAGCCGGACAGGAAGTGAAAAACTGTTTTTT. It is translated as CASRTGSEKLFF.

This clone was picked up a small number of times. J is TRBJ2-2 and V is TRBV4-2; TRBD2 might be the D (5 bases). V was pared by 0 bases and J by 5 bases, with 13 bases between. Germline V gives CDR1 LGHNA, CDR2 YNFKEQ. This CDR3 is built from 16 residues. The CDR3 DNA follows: TGTGCCAGCAGCCAAGATCATCAGTCGGGGACCGGGGAGCTGTTTTTT. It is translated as CASSQDHQSGTGELFF.

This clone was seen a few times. The CDR3 nucleotides are TGCGCCAGCAGCCAAGATTTTCGGGTTGAAGCTTTCTTT. Its protein product is CASSQDFRVEAFF. The chain couples TRBV4-1 to TRBJ1-1, with unresolved D. Germline V gene lookup returns CDR1 MGHRA and CDR2 YSYEKL. The length of the CDR3 is 13 residues. Trimming removed 0 bases at V and 7 bases at J, with 9 bases between.

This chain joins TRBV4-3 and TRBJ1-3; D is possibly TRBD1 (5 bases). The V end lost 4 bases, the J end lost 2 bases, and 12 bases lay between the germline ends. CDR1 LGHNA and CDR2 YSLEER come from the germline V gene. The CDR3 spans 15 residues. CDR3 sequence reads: CASSLVRGAGNTIYF. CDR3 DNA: TGCGCCAGCAGCCTGGTTAGGGGAGCTGGAAACACCATATATTTT.

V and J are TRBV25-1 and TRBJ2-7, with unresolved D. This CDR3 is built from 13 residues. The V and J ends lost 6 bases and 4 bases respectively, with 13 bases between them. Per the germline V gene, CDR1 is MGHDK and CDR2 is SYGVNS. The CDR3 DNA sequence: TGTGCCAGCAGCCCACTTTGGCCGTACGAGCAGTACTTC. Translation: CASSPLWPYEQYF.

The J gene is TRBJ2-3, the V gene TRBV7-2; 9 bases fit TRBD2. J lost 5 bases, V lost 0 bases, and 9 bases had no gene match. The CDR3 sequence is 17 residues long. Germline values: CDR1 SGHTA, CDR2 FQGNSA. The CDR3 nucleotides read TGTGCCAGCAGCTTAGCGGTGATAGCGGGAGTGGGAGATACGCAGTATTTT. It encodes CASSLAVIAGVGDTQYF.

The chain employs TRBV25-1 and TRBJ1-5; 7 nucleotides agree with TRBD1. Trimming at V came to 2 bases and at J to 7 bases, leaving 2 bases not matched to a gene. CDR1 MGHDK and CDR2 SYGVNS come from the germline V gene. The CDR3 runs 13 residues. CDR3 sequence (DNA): TGTGCCAGCAGTGAACAGGGGGGCCAGCCCCAGCATTTT. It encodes CASSEQGGQPQHF.